This TCR beta chain comes out of a study of long-term antiretroviral therapy in people with HIV. About the research overall: The immediate-ART recommendation dates to 2015, and the earliest samples predate it by about a decade.

CDR1 and CDR2 (germline): SEHNR, FQNEAQ (reference sequence). The CDR3 extends over 12 amino acids. Trimming cost V 11 bases and J 2 bases; bases outside gene matches: 4. An immunoSEQ assay, version v3.0, was performed at survey level. Roughly 40,000-55,000 T-cell genomes per sample were the sequencing target. Sequencing used immunoSEQ multiplex PCR; TCRdb keeps in-frame clones, though not all of them. Among 40,000 to 50,000 clones listed, about 94% were seen once. The source is a young man with HIV. The sample consisted of unsorted PBMCs, taken roughly 9.4 years after starting antiretroviral therapy. The chain couples TRBV7-9 to TRBJ2-3; 7 nucleotides agree with TRBD2. CDR3 DNA sequence: TGTGCCGTCGGGGGGTACACAGATACGCAGTATTTT. As protein: CAVGGYTDTQYF.